The clone carrying this T cell receptor (beta chain) was detected only once. The antigen remains undetermined. CDR1 SNHLY and CDR2 FYNNEI come from the germline V gene. Trimming cost V 7 bases and J 3 bases, with 12 bases left between them. The CDR3 extends over 13 amino acids. This specimen comes from a study of shared clonotypes between healthy human individuals. Study-level points and caveats: Among donors, sharing of clonotypes was expected to be affected by sequencing depth.

Unsorted PBMC DNA underwent sequencing on ten immunoSEQ deep assay plates. Clones were read by immunoSEQ multiplex PCR, and TCRdb kept only the in-frame ones, dropping some. In the table there are approximately 440,000 clones, over 60% of which are singletons. This TCR was recovered from a woman aged 40 to 50 in good health. Some clones in this sample may be carry-over from other donors' samples. This sequence joins TRBV2 and TRBJ1-1, with D perhaps TRBD1 (5 bases). Sequencing was performed on PBMCs. In DNA form, the CDR3 reads TGTGCCAGCACCACCAGGGAGGACACTGAAGCTTTCTTT. Its protein product is CASTTREDTEAFF.